This T cell receptor (beta chain) was found in a study of T cell responses to AZD1222 COVID-19 vaccine. Study-level findings and limits: Seropositive AZD1222 recipients at baseline numbered only five or six. White British people made up most donors, females outnumbered males, and clonal diversity was possibly underestimated.

Data came from immunoSEQ multiplex PCR; TCRdb stores just in-frame clones and leaves some out. The sample records tens of thousands of clones, roughly 87% being singletons. A word on this clone: Its antigen is currently unknown.

The CDR3 sequence is 17 residues long. Trimming at V came to 4 bases and at J to 1 base, leaving 11 bases not matched to a gene. Germline values: CDR1 SGHDT, CDR2 YYEEEE. The chain uses TRBV5-6 and TRBJ2-7, with TRBD2 identical over 10 bases. The sequenced sample was peripheral blood, obtained 28 days after the second AZD1222 dose. The clonotype originates from an adult who received the AZD1222 COVID-19 vaccine. In DNA, the CDR3 is TGTGCCAGCAGCGGGGGACTGCTAGCGGGGGTGTCCTACGAGCAGTACTTC. Protein product: CASSGGLLAGVSYEQYF.